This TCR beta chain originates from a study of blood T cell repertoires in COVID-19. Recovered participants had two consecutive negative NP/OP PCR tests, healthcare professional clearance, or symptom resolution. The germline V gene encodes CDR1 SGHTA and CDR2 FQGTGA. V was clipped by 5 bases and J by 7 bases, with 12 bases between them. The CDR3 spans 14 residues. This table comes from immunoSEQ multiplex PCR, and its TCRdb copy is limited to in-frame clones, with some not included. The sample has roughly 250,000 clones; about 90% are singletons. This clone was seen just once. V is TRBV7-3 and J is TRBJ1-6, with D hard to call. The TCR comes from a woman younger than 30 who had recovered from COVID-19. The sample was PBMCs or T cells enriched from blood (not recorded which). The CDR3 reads CASSLDTVNSPLHF. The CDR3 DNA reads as TGTGCCAGCAGCCTCGACACGGTCAATTCACCCCTCCACTTT.